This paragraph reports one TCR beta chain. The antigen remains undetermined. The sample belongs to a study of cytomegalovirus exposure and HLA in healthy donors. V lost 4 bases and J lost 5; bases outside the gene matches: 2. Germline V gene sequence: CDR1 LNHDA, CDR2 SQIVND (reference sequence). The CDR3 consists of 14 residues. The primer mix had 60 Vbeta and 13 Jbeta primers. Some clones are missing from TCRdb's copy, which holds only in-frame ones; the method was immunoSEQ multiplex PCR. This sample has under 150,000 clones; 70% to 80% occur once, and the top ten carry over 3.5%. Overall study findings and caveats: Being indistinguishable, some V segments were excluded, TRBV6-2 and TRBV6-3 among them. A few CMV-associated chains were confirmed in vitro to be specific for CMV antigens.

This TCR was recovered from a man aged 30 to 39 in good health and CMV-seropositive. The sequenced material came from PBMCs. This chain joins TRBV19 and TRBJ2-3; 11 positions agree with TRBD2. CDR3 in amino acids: CASSTGLAVDTQYF. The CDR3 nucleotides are TGTGCCAGTAGTACGGGACTAGCGGTAGATACGCAGTATTTT. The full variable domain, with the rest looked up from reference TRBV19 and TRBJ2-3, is DGGITQSPKYLFRKEGQNVTLSCEQNLNHDAMYWYRQDPGQGLRLIYYSQIVNDFQKGDIAEGYSVSREKKESFPLTVTSAQKNPTAFYLCASSTGLAVDTQYFGPGTRLTVL.